The 5 T cell receptor beta chains in this list originate from one sample, sequenced in a study of blood T cell repertoires in COVID-19. Generated by immunoSEQ multiplex PCR, the TCRdb table keeps only in-frame clones and is missing some. The top ten hold approximately 2.3% of the sample, which has roughly 250,000 clones, roughly 86% seen once. The sample consisted of peripheral blood. The source of these receptors is a woman aged 45-65 years with acute or convalescent COVID-19.

The chain links TRBV2 to TRBJ1-2, with a weak D call TRBD1 (6 bases). V was trimmed by 3 bases and J by 5 bases, leaving 10 bases between them. CDR3 length: 13 residues. CDR1 and CDR2 from the germline V gene are SNHLY and FYNNEI. CDR3 DNA sequence: TGTGCCAGCAGTGACGTACAGGGTTATGGCTACACCTTC. Protein: CASSDVQGYGYTF. Filled out from reference TRBV2 and TRBJ1-2, the complete variable domain reads EPEVTQTPSHQVTQMGQEVILRCVPISNHLYFYWYRQILGQKVEFLVSFYNNEISEKSEIFDDQFSVERPDGSNFTLKIRSTKLEDSAMYFCASSDVQGYGYTFGSGTRLTVV.

This clone has at least ten counts. The rearrangement links TRBV9 to TRBJ1-2; TRBD1 might be the D (6 bases). The CDR3 is 15 residues long. The germline V and J ends were trimmed by 3 bases and 3 bases, with 15 bases remaining between them. The germline gives CDR1 SGDLS, CDR2 YYNGEE. CDR3 region: CASSGDQGPYYGYTF. CDR3 DNA sequence: TGTGCCAGCAGCGGGGACCAGGGGCCCTACTATGGCTACACCTTC. The full variable domain, rest sourced from reference TRBV9 and TRBJ1-2, is DSGVTQTPKHLITATGQRVTLRCSPRSGDLSVYWYQQSLDQGLQFLIQYYNGEERAKGNILERFSAQQFPDLHSELNLSSLELGDSALYFCASSGDQGPYYGYTFGSGTRLTVV.

The J gene is TRBJ2-3, the V gene TRBV24-1; the match to TRBD2 covers 8 bases. J lost 0 bases, V lost 9 bases, and 7 bases had no gene match. CDR1 and CDR2 (germline): KGHDR, SFDVKD. The CDR3 is 15 residues long. CDR3 region: CATSKLADSTDTQYF. CDR3 DNA: TGTGCCACCTCGAAACTAGCGGATAGCACAGATACGCAGTATTTT.

The chain is built from TRBV6-5 and TRBJ2-1, with 13 bases aligning to TRBD2. This CDR3 contains 14 residues. The V and J ends lost 8 bases and 10 bases, in that order; junction bases with no gene match: 8. Germline V CDR1 and CDR2: MNHEY, SVGAGI. The CDR3 DNA sequence: TGTGCCAGCCGGACTAGCGGGAGCGCGAGAGAGCAGTTCTTC. As protein: CASRTSGSAREQFF.

In its sample, this clone was seen a few times. The chain carries TRBV5-1 and TRBJ1-4, with 9 bases aligning to TRBD1. The CDR3 spans 14 residues. Germline CDR1 is SGHRS and CDR2 is YFSETQ. V was clipped by 4 bases and J by 7 bases; unmatched bases: 5. The CDR3 protein is CASSTGDRVEKLFF. DNA of the CDR3: TGCGCCAGCAGCACCGGGGACAGGGTTGAAAAACTGTTTTTT. The full variable domain, with the rest looked up from reference TRBV5-1 and TRBJ1-4, is KAGVTQTPRYLIKTRGQQVTLSCSPISGHRSVSWYQQTPGQGLQFLFEYFSETQRNKGNFPGRFSGRQFSNSRSEMNVSTLELGDSALYLCASSTGDRVEKLFFGSGTQLSVL.